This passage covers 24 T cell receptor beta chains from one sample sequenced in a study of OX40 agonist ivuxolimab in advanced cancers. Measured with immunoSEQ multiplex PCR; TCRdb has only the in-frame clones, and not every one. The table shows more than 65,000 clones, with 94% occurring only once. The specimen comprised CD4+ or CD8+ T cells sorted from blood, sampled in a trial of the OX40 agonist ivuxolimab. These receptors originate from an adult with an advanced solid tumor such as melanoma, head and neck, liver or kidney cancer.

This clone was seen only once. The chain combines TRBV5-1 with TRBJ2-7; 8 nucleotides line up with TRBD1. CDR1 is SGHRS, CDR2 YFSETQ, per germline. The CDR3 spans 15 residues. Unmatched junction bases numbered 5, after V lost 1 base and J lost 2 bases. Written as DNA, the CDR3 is TGCGCCAGCAGCTTGACAGGGGGGTACACCTACGAGCAGTACTTC. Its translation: CASSLTGGYTYEQYF.

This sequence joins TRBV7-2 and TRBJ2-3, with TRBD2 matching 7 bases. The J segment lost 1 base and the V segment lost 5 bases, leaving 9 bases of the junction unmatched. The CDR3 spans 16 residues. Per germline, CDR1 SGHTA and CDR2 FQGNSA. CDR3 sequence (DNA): TGTGCCAGCAGCCATCGGCCGGCGGGGGGCACAGATACGCAGTATTTT. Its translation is CASSHRPAGGTDTQYF.

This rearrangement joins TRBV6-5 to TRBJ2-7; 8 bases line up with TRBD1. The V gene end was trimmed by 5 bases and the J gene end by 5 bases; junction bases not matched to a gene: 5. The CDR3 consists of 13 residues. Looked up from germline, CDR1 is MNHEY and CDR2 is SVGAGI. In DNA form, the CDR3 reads TGTGCCAGCAGTCGCAGGGGGCCCCACGAGCAGTACTTC. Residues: CASSRRGPHEQYF.

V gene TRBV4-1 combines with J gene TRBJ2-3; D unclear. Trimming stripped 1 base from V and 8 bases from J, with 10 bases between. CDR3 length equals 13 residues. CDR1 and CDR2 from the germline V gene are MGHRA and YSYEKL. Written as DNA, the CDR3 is TGCGCCAGCAGCCAAGTTCCGGTGGGTACGCAGTATTTT. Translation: CASSQVPVGTQYF.

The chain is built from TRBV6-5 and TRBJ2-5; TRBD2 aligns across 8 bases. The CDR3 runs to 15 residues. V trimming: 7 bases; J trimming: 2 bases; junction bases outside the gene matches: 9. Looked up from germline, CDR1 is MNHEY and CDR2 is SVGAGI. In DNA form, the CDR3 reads TGTGCCAGCACCCCCGGGGGGGGGCAACAAGAGACCCAGTACTTC. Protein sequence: CASTPGGGQQETQYF.

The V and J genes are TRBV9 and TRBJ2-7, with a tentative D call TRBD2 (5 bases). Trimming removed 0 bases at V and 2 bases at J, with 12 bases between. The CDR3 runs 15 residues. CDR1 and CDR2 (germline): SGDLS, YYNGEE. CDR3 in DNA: TGTGCCAGCAGCGTAGGTAGCGCGCTAACCTACGAGCAGTACTTC. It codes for CASSVGSALTYEQYF.

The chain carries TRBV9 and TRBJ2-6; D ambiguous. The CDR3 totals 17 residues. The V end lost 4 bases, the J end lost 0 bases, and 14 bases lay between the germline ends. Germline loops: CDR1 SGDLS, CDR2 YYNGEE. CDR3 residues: CASSSSGPASGANVLTF. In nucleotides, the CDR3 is TGTGCCAGCAGCTCGTCGGGCCCCGCCTCTGGGGCCAACGTCCTGACTTTC.

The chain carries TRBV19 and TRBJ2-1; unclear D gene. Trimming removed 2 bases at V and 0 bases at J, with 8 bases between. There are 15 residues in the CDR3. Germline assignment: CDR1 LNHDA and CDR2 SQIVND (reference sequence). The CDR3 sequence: CASSILWNSYNEQFF. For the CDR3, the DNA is TGTGCCAGTAGTATATTGTGGAACTCCTACAATGAGCAGTTCTTC.

CDR3 protein: CASSQDIAATEAFF. DNA for the CDR3: TGCGCCAGCAGCCAAGATATCGCGGCCACTGAAGCTTTCTTT. The chain is built from TRBV4-3 and TRBJ1-1; D remains ambiguous. The CDR3 totals 14 residues. CDR1 and CDR2 (germline): LGHNA, YSLEER. The V gene lost 0 bases and the J gene lost 4 bases, with 9 bases spanning the gap.

CDR3 DNA sequence: TGTGCAAGTCGGCGGCGTAATGAAAAACTGTTTTTT. It translates to CASRRRNEKLFF. The chain uses TRBV12-2 and TRBJ1-4. TRBV12-2 is a listed pseudogene. CDR3 length equals 12 residues.

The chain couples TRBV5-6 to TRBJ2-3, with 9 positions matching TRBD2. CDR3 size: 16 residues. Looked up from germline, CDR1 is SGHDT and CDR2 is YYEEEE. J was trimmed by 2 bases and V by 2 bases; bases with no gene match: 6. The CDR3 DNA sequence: TGTGCCAGCAGCTTCCTAGCGGGACTTTACACAGATACGCAGTATTTT. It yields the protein CASSFLAGLYTDTQYF. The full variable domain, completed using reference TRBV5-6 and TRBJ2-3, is DAGVTQSPTHLIKTRGQQVTLRCSPKSGHDTVSWYQQALGQGPQFIFQYYEEEERQRGNFPDRFSGHQFPNYSSELNVNALLLGDSALYLCASSFLAGLYTDTQYFGPGTRLTVL.

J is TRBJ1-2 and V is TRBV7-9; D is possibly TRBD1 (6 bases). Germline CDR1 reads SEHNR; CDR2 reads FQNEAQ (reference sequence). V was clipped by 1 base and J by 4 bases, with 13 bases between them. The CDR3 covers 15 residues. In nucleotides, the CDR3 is TGTGCCAGCAGCTTAGTAATTGGAGGGGGCTATGGCTACACCTTC. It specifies CASSLVIGGGYGYTF. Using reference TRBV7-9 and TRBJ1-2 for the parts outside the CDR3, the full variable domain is DTGVSQNPRHKITKRGQNVTFRCDPISEHNRLYWYRQTLGQGPEFLTYFQNEAQLEKSRLLSDRFSAERPKGSFSTLEIQRTEQGDSAMYLCASSLVIGGGYGYTFGSGTRLTVV.

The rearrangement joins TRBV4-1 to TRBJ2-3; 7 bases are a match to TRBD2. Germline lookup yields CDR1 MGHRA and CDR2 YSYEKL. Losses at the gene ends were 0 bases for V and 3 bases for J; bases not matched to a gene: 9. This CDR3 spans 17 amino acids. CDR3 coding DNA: TGCGCCAGCAGCCAAGAACTAAAGGGGAGGGTGACAGATACGCAGTATTTT. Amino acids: CASSQELKGRVTDTQYF.

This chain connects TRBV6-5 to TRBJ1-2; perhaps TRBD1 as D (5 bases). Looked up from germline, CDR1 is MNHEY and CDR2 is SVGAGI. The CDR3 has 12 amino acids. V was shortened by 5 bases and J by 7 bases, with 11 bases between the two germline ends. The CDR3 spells CASSGRGFGYTF. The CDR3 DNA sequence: TGTGCCAGCAGTGGACGGGGGTTTGGCTACACCTTC.

The CDR3 DNA reads as TGTGCCACCAGCACAGACCGGGACCCTGGAAACACCATATATTTT. Translation: CATSTDRDPGNTIYF. V and J are TRBV15 and TRBJ1-3; D may be TRBD1 (5 bases). Trimming removed 4 bases from V and 2 bases from J, with 12 bases in between. The germline V gene has CDR1 LNHNV and CDR2 YYDKDF (reference sequence). The CDR3 spans 15 residues.

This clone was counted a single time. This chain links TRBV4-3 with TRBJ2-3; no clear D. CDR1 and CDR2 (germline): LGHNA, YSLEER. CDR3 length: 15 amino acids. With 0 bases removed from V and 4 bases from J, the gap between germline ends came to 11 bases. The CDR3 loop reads CASSQDRHNSDTQYF. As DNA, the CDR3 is TGCGCCAGCAGCCAAGATCGGCACAACTCAGATACGCAGTATTTT.

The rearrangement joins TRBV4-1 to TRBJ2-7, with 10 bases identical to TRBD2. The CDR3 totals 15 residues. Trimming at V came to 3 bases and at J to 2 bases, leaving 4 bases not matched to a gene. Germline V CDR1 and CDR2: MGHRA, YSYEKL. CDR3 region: CASSHRLAGAYEQYF. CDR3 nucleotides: TGCGCCAGCAGCCACCGGCTAGCGGGAGCCTACGAGCAGTACTTC.

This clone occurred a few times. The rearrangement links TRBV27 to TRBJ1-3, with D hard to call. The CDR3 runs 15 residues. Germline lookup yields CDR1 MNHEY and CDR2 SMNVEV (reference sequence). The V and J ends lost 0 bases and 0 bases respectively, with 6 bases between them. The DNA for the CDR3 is TGTGCCAGCAGTTTATCGGGGAGCTCTGGAAACACCATATATTTT. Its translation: CASSLSGSSGNTIYF.

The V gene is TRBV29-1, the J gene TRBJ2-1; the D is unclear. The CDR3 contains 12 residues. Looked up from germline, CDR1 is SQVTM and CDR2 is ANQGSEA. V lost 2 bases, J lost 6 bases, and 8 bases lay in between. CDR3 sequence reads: CSVERNSNEQFF. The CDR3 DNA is TGCAGCGTTGAAAGAAATAGCAATGAGCAGTTCTTC.

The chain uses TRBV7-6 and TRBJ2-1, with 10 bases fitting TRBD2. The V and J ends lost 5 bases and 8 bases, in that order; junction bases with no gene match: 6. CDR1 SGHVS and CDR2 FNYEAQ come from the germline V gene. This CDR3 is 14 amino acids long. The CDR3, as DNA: TGTGCCAGCAGCCGACTAGCGGGTGGCGATGAGCAGTTCTTC. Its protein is CASSRLAGGDEQFF.

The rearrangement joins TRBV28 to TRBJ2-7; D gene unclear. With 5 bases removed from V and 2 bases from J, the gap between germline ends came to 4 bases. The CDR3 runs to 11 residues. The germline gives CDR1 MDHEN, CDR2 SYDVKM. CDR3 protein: CASSPTYEQYF. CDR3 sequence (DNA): TGTGCCAGCAGTCCTACCTACGAGCAGTACTTC.

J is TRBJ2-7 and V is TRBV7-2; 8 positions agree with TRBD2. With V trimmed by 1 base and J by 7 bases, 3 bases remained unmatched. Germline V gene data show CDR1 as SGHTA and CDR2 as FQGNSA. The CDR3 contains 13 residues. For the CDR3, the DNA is TGTGCCAGCAGCTTAGGACTAGCGTGGGAGCAGTACTTC. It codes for CASSLGLAWEQYF.

The CDR3 is CASSHEAGVANEKLFF. The DNA of the CDR3 is TGTGCCAGCAGCCATGAGGCAGGGGTGGCTAATGAAAAACTGTTTTTT. The chain is built from TRBV7-2 and TRBJ1-4; D may be TRBD1 (6 bases). Trimming took 5 bases from V and 3 from J, leaving 16 bases between them. The CDR3 contains 16 residues. Germline lookup yields CDR1 SGHTA and CDR2 FQGNSA.

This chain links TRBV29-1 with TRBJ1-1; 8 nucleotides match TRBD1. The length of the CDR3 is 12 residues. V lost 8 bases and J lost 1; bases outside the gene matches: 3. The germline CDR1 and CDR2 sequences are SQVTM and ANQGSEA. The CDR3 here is CSTGTGNTEAFF. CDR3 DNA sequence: TGCAGCACTGGGACAGGGAACACTGAAGCTTTCTTT.